This TCR beta chain was captured by sequencing in a study of blood T cells in healthy people across ages. Overall study findings and caveats: Age showed a roughly linear inverse relationship with TCR beta diversity per million T cells. Relative to aged donors, long-lived donors carried more naive CD4+ cells and displayed higher diversity.

The CDR3 extends over 14 amino acids. CDR1 and CDR2 (germline): MGHRA, YSYEKL. Trimming removed 2 bases from V and 14 bases from J, with 19 bases in between. Worth noting for this clonotype: What it recognizes is unknown.

Together with a sample-barcoded 5' primer, a J-beta primer mix was included in a second PCR lasting roughly 7 to 11 cycles. TCRdb passed the 5' RACE reads through MiXCR, listing each CDR3 protein once. The data hold 750,000 to 950,000 distinct CDR3 sequences, with roughly 50% observed a single time. The sequence was obtained from an elderly man in good health. The rearrangement uses TRBV4-1 and TRBJ1-3, with D possibly matching TRBD1 (5 bases). Sequencing input: blood. CDR3 loop: CASSQTGGTLDLYF. CDR3 bases: TGCGCCAGCAGCCAAACCGGAGGGACCCTGGACCTATATTTT.